The following is a T cell receptor beta chain sequence with its context. The antigen is undetermined. Germline values: CDR1 SGHVS, CDR2 FQNEAQ. The CDR3 runs to 17 residues. J gave up 5 bases and V 1 base, and 6 bases lay outside the gene matches. The investigators reverse transcribed all of the isolated RNA, so they sequenced expressed TCRB transcripts. The data were produced by immunoSEQ multiplex PCR, yet TCRdb's version contains in-frame clones alone and is incomplete. The data contain a few hundred thousand clones, 8.5% to 10% of them singletons. The data belong to a study of beta chain features in type 1 diabetes. The study, taken as a whole, reports: Shortening of TCRB CDR3s, moderate but significant, appeared in all four CD4+ subsets of Type 1 diabetes patients. There were fewer insertions and more deletions at the VDJ junctions of type 1 diabetes patients.

Purity of each sorted population was above 95%. The chain is built from TRBV7-8 and TRBJ2-5; 14 bases align to TRBD2. The TCR comes from a man in his thirties or forties with type 1 diabetes. Source material: central memory CD4+ T cells from blood. CDR3 sequence: CASSLGGTSGSGETQYF. The CDR3 bases are TGTGCCAGCAGCTTAGGCGGGACTAGCGGGAGCGGGGAGACCCAGTACTTC.